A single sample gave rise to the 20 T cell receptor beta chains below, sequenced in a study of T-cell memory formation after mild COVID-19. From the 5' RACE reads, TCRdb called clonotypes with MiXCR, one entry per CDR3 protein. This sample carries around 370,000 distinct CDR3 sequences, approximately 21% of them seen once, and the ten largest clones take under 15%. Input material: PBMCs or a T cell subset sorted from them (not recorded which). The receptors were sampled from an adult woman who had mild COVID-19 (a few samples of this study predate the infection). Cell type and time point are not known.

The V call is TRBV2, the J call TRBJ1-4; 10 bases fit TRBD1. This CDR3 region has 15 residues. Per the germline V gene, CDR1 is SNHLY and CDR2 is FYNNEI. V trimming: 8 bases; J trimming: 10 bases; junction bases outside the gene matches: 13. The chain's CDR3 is CASGGLGTGASKLFF. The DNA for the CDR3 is TGTGCCAGCGGGGGACTGGGGACAGGGGCGTCAAAACTGTTTTTT.

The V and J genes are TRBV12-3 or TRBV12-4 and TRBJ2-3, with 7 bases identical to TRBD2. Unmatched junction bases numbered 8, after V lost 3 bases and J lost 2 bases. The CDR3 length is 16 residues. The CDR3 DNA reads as TGTGCCAGCAGTTTGGCCCTGGCGGGGGACACAGATACGCAGTATTTT. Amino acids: CASSLALAGDTDTQYF.

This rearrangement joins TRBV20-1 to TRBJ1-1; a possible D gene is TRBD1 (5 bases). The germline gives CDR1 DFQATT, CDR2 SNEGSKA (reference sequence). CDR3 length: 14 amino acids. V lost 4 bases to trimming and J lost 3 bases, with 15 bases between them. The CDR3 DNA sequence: TGCAGTGCTATGAGCCGAGGGGATTACACTGAAGCTTTCTTT. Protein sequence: CSAMSRGDYTEAFF.

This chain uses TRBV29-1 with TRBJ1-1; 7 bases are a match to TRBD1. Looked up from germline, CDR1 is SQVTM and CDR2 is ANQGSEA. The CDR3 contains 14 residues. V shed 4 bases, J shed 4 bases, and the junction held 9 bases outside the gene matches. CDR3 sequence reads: CSVGRTGEGTEAFF. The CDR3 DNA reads TGCAGCGTTGGCCGAACAGGGGAGGGCACTGAAGCTTTCTTT.

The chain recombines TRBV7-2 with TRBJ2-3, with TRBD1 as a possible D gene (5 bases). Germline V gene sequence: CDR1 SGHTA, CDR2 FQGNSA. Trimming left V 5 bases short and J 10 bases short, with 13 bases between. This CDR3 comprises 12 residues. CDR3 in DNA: TGTGCCAGCAGCCCCAGGGCCGTAGCGCAGTATTTT. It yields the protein CASSPRAVAQYF.

Written as DNA, the CDR3 is TGTGCCTGCGGCAGGGGGCTCGAGCAGTACTTC. Translated: CACGRGLEQYF. The chain joins TRBV30 to TRBJ2-7, with 8 bases matching TRBD1. The CDR3 loop spans 11 amino acids. V was pared by 6 bases and J by 6 bases, with 4 bases of the junction left unmatched. Germline V gene sequence: CDR1 GTSNPN, CDR2 SVGIG (reference sequence).

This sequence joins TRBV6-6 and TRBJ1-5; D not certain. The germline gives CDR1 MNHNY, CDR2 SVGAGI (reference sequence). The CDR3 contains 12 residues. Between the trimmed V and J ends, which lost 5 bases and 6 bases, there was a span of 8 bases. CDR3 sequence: CASSQAAQPQHF. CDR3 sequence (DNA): TGTGCCAGCAGTCAAGCGGCTCAGCCCCAGCATTTT.

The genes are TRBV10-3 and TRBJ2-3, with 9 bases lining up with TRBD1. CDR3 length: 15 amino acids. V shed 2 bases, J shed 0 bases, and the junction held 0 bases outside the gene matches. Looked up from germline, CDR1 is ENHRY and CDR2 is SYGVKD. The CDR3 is CAISEGQGSTDTQYF. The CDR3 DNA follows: TGTGCCATCAGTGAGGGACAGGGGAGCACAGATACGCAGTATTTT.

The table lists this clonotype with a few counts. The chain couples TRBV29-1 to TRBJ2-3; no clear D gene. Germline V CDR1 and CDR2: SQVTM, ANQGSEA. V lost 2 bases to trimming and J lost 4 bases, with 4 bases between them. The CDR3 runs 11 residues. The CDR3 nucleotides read TGCAGCGTTGAACCCGCAGATACGCAGTATTTT. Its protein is CSVEPADTQYF.

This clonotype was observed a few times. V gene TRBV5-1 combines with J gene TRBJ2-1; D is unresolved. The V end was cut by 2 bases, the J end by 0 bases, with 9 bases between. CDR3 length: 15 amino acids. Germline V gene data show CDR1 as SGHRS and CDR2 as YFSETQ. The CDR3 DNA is TGCGCCAGCAGCTTAACAGTGAGCTCCTACAATGAGCAGTTCTTC. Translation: CASSLTVSSYNEQFF.

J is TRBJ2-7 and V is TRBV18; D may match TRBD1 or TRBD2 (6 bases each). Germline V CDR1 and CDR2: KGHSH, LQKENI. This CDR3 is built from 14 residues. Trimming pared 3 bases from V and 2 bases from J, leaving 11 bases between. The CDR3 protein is CASSPRGAAYEQYF. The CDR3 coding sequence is TGTGCCAGCTCACCGAGGGGGGCGGCCTACGAGCAGTACTTC.

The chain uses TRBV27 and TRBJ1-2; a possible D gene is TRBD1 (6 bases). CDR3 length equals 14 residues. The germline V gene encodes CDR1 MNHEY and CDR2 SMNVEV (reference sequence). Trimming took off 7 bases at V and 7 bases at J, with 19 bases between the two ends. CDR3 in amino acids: CASTKIGGLIGYTF. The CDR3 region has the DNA TGTGCCAGCACCAAGATAGGGGGGCTTATTGGCTACACCTTC.

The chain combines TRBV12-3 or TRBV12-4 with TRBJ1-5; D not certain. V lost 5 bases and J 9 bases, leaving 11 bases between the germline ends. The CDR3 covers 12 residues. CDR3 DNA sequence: TGTGCCAGCAGTCCCCCGGGATCGCCCCAGCATTTT. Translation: CASSPPGSPQHF.

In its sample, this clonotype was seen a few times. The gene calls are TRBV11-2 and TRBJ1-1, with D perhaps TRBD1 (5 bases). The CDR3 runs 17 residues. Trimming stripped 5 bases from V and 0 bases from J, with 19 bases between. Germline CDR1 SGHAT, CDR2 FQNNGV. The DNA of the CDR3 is TGTGCCAGCAGCGACAACCCGACAGATATCATGAACACTGAAGCTTTCTTT. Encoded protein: CASSDNPTDIMNTEAFF.

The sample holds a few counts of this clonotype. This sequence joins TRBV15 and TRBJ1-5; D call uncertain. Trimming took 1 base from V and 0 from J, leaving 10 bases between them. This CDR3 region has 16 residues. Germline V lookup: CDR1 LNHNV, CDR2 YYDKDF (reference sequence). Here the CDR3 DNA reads TGTGCCACCAGCAGAGTCACTCCGGATAGCAATCAGCCCCAGCATTTT. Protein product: CATSRVTPDSNQPQHF.

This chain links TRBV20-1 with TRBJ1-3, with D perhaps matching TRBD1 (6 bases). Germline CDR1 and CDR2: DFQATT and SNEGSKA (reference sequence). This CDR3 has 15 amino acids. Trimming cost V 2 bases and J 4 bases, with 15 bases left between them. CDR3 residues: CSARIGGPRGNTIYF. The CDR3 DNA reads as TGCAGTGCTAGAATTGGGGGCCCCAGGGGAAACACCATATATTTT.

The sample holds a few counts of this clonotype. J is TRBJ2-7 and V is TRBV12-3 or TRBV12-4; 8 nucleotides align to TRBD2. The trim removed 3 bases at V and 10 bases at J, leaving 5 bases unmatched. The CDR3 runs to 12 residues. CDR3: CASSFQREGQYF. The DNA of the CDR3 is TGTGCCAGCAGTTTCCAACGGGAGGGCCAGTACTTC.

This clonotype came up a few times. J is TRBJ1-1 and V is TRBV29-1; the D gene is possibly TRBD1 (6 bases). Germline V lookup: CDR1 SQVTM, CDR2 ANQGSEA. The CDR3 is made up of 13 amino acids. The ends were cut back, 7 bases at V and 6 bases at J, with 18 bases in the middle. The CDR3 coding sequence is TGCAGCGGCGAACAGGGTGGAACGGCTGAAGCTTTCTTT. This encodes CSGEQGGTAEAFF.

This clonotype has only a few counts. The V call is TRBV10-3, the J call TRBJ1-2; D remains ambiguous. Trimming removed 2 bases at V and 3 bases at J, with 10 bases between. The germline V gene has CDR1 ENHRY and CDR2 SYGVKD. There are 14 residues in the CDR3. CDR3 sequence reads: CAISERPGDYGYTF. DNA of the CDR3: TGTGCCATCAGTGAGCGGCCAGGAGACTATGGCTACACCTTC.

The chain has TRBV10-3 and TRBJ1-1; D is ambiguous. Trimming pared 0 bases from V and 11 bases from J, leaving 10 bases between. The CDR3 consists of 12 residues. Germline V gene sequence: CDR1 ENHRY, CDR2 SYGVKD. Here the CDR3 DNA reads TGTGCCATCAGTGAGTCGAAGGTAACTGCTTTCTTT. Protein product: CAISESKVTAFF.